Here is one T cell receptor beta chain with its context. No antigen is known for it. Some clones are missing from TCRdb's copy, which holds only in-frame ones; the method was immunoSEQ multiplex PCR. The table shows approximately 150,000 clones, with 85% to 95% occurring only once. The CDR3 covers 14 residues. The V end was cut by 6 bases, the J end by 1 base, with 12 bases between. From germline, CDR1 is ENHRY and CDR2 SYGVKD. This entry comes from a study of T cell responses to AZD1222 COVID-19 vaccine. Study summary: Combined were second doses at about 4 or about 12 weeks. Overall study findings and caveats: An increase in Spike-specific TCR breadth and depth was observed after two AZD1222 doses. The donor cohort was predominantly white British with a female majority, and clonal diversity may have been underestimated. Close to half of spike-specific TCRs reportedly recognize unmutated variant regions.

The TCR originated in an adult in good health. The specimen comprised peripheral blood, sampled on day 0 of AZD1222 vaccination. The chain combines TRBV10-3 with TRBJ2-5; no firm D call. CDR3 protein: CAISSFKPQETQYF. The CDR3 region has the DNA TGTGCCATCAGCAGTTTTAAACCCCAAGAGACCCAGTACTTC.